The next 6 T cell receptor beta chains were all read from a single sample in a study of blood T cell repertoires in COVID-19. Measured with immunoSEQ multiplex PCR; TCRdb has only the in-frame clones, and not every one. The data show hundreds of thousands of clones, nearly 90% seen once. Specimen: PBMCs or T cells enriched from blood (not recorded which). These receptor sequences come from a woman in her thirties or forties with acute COVID-19.

The V call is TRBV15, the J call TRBJ1-5; TRBD1 is a possible D gene (6 bases). V was shortened by 5 bases and J by 5 bases, with 13 bases between the two germline ends. CDR3 length: 14 residues. Germline assignment: CDR1 LNHNV and CDR2 YYDKDF (reference sequence). The CDR3 region is CATSARGEDQPQHF. The CDR3 nucleotides read TGTGCCACCAGCGCCAGGGGTGAGGATCAGCCCCAGCATTTT.

This rearrangement joins TRBV3-1 (or the pseudogene TRBV3-2) to TRBJ2-2, with 7 nucleotides matching TRBD1. The CDR3 length is 15 residues. V lost 4 bases and J lost 0; bases outside the gene matches: 2. Germline lookup yields CDR1 LGHDT and CDR2 YNNKEL (reference sequence). Here the CDR3 reads CASSPQGANTGELFF. The CDR3 nucleotides read TGTGCCAGCAGCCCGCAGGGGGCGAACACCGGGGAGCTGTTTTTT.

The J gene is TRBJ1-3, the V gene TRBV2, with 7 nucleotides matching TRBD1. The CDR3 has 13 amino acids. The V and J ends lost 6 bases and 3 bases, in that order; junction bases with no gene match: 2. The germline V gene encodes CDR1 SNHLY and CDR2 FYNNEI. The CDR3 DNA reads as TGTGCCAGCAGGCGACAGGGTGGAAACACCATATATTTT. As protein: CASRRQGGNTIYF. The entire variable domain, with the rest obtained from reference TRBV2 and TRBJ1-3, is as follows: EPEVTQTPSHQVTQMGQEVILRCVPISNHLYFYWYRQILGQKVEFLVSFYNNEISEKSEIFDDQFSVERPDGSNFTLKIRSTKLEDSAMYFCASRRQGGNTIYFGEGSWLTVV.

Here the CDR3 reads CASSSGQGFDYGYTF. The CDR3 DNA follows: TGCGCCAGCAGCTCGGGACAGGGCTTTGACTATGGCTACACCTTC. The gene calls are TRBV4-1 and TRBJ1-2, with TRBD1 identical over 9 bases. The CDR3 spans 15 residues. J lost 3 bases, V lost 5 bases, and 7 bases had no gene match. The germline V gene encodes CDR1 MGHRA and CDR2 YSYEKL.

This clone occurred once. The CDR3 here is CASSSSVGTDTQYF. The CDR3 DNA reads TGTGCCAGCAGCTCCTCTGTCGGCACAGATACGCAGTATTTT. J is TRBJ2-3 and V is TRBV7-9; D remains ambiguous. The germline V gene encodes CDR1 SEHNR and CDR2 FQNEAQ (reference sequence). This CDR3 is 14 amino acids long. The V end lost 4 bases, the J end lost 1 base, and 9 bases lay between the germline ends.

The chain joins TRBV30 to TRBJ2-2, with TRBD2 as a possible D gene (6 bases). The V end lost 3 bases, the J end lost 1 base, and 9 bases lay between the germline ends. Germline V gene sequence: CDR1 GTSNPN, CDR2 SVGIG (reference sequence). This CDR3 contains 14 residues. CDR3 in DNA: TGTGCCTGGAGGGGGGGACGGAACACCGGGGAGCTGTTTTTT. It encodes CAWRGGRNTGELFF.